The entry below describes one T cell receptor beta chain. The specificity of this receptor is unknown. No much larger clonotype is one base removed from it; base qualities were not supplied. Sequencing instrument: Illumina NovaSeq 6000. Using 5'RACE with constant-segment primers, TCRalpha and TCRbeta cDNA libraries were constructed, with sample barcodes and unique molecular identifiers added in the process. RNA was extracted from every sample with Trizol reagent. Library amplification was performed in two PCR steps, and a second sample barcode and Illumina TruSeq adapters were introduced in the second step. Sequencing of libraries was performed on an Illumina NovaSeq with 2 x 150 bp paired-end reads. The original methods were these. The reads were demultiplexed and collapsed into UMI-guided consensus sequences using migec v1.2.7. Using mixcr v2.1.11, the UMI consensuses were aligned to TRA and TRB V and J templates and assembled into clonotypes. Clonotypes were classified as expanded or contracted when called significant by both edgeR and NoisET, with noise models trained on biological replicates. For edgeR calls, the cutoffs were a false discovery rate-adjusted p below 0.01 and a log2 fold-change threshold of 1. As an exploratory analysis of dynamics, PCA with hierarchical clustering was applied to max-normalized trajectories of the 1000 most abundant clonotypes. The CD4 or CD8 phenotype of responding clones was assigned using the separately sequenced CD4+ and CD8+ repertoires. Through fastp at Q25 and MiXCR, TCRdb rebuilt clones from the public reads, retaining in-frame beta chains. Identical CDR3 proteins give one entry, which carries the most common genes and DNA. TCRdb, not the original authors, processed these V and J calls. The sample includes over 300,000 distinct CDR3 sequences, with 20% to 25% observed a single time. The top ten constitute around a fifth of the sample.

This specimen comes from a study of T-cell memory formation after mild COVID-19 (dated by TCRdb to 2020 to 2022). For the study in its entirety: TCR sequence clusters from the two donors were largely donor specific. In two donors, T-cell clones that expanded and contracted after mild COVID-19 were followed by sequencing TCRalpha and TCRbeta repertoires longitudinally. Two young, previously healthy adult volunteers, one female and one male, were included in the cohort.

The CDR3, from cysteine to phenylalanine, totals 16 residues. Of all the DNA, just the CDR3 is kept, 48 bases in frame from base 1. Trimming leaves V shorter by 4 bases and J shorter by 0 bases, with the junction holding 7 bases beyond the gene matches. The germline V gene specifies SGDLS as CDR1 and YYNGEE as CDR2. Summary of the overall study and its limitations: Contracting CD4+ clones were located mainly in the CM and EM memory subsets, whereas CD8+ clones were found to be enriched in EMRA. Some responding clones were detected in pre-infection memory, suggesting pre-existing cross-reactive memory T cells joined the SARS-CoV-2 response. Whether the second-wave clones peaking on day 37 were SARS-CoV-2 specific was not confirmed. Clones contracting from day 15 to 85 had balanced CD4/CD8 phenotypes, while a second wave expanding from day 15 to 37 was biased towards CD4+. The study included only a couple of mild cases, and larger cohorts that include severe cases with pre-infection samples were judged to be necessary.

PBMCs were isolated by Ficoll-Paque density gradient centrifugation. Here the chain combines TRBV9 and TRBJ1-1; TRBD1 aligns with 9 central bases. This TCR came from a man aged 18 to 29 who had mild COVID-19 (a few samples of this study predate the infection). The sample titles of this study are shuffled in the database, so cell type and time point are left out; the donor was told from shared clones. Source material: PBMCs or a T cell subset sorted from them (not recorded which). The CDR3: CASSPWTGVMNTEAFF. The bases are TGTGCCAGCAGCCCCTGGACAGGGGTTATGAACACTGAAGCTTTCTTT.